A single sample is the source of the 6 T cell receptor beta chains below, sequenced in a study of human T cells and chemical hapten exposure. One entry per CDR3 protein results from TCRdb running MiXCR on the RACE reads. Of about 82,000 distinct CDR3 sequences in the sample, approximately 13% were seen once. This sample's time point: patch test 3, about 24 weeks after DPC sensitization. Treatment here: therapeutic diphenylcyclopropenone sensitization with weekly scalp DPC. The sequencing here drew on whole blood, taken in connection with sensitization to the hapten diphenylcyclopropenone (DPC). The receptors derive from a woman aged 45-59 years with alopecia areata. Some clones in this sample may be carry-over from other donors' samples.

The chain employs TRBV29-1 and TRBJ2-3; 9 bases map to TRBD2. Per the germline V gene, CDR1 is SQVTM and CDR2 is ANQGSEA. This CDR3 is built from 16 residues. Germline trimming cut 1 base from V and 0 bases from J; bases unmatched to any gene: 5. The CDR3 bases are TGCAGCGTTGAAGGTAGCGGGAGCCCCAGCACAGATACGCAGTATTTT. It translates to CSVEGSGSPSTDTQYF.

This clonotype appeared many times. The V gene is TRBV5-1, the J gene TRBJ2-5; 9 bases map to TRBD1. The CDR3 has 16 residues. V was pared by 0 bases and J by 3 bases, with 6 bases of the junction left unmatched. Per germline, CDR1 SGHRS and CDR2 YFSETQ. The CDR3 region has the DNA TGCGCCAGCAGCTTGGGGACAGGGGACTTAAAAGAGACCCAGTACTTC. As protein: CASSLGTGDLKETQYF.

The rearrangement links TRBV7-8 to TRBJ1-1; a weak D match, TRBD1 (5 bases). Germline V gene sequence: CDR1 SGHVS, CDR2 FQNEAQ. Between the trimmed V and J ends, which lost 5 bases and 0 bases, there was a span of 13 bases. The CDR3 extends over 15 amino acids. The CDR3 is CASSKRQPLNTEAFF. The DNA of the CDR3 is TGTGCCAGCAGCAAACGACAGCCCTTGAACACTGAAGCTTTCTTT.

There are many counts of this clonotype. The chain uses TRBV29-1 and TRBJ1-2; D is possibly TRBD1 (5 bases). This CDR3 has 11 residues. Deletions cut 5 bases from V and 4 bases from J, with 8 bases between. From germline, CDR1 is SQVTM and CDR2 ANQGSEA. In DNA, the CDR3 is TGCAGCGTTATGGGGGGCTATGGCTACACCTTC. Amino acid sequence: CSVMGGYGYTF.

As concerns this clonotype: One junction end does not reproduce the germline sequence, and a read error may be involved. The chain combines TRBV4-2 with TRBJ1-4; TRBD1 matches 7 bases. CDR1 and CDR2 from the germline V gene are LGHNA and YNFKEQ. The CDR3 runs 16 residues. The CDR3 loop reads CVSSQSQTGFDEKLFF. The CDR3 nucleotides read TGTGTCAGCAGCCAATCTCAGACAGGGTTTGACGAAAAACTGTTTTTT.

This clonotype was observed at least ten times. The chain links TRBV7-6 to TRBJ2-7, with 9 bases identical to TRBD1. Germline values: CDR1 SGHVS, CDR2 FNYEAQ. This CDR3 is 17 amino acids long. Losses at the gene ends were 5 bases for V and 2 bases for J; bases not matched to a gene: 13. DNA for the CDR3: TGTGCCAGCAGCCTGGGGACAGGGATCAGCGGGACCTACGAGCAGTACTTC. Translation gives CASSLGTGISGTYEQYF.